The 14 T cell receptor beta chains reported below all come from one sample, sequenced in a study of blood T cell repertoires in COVID-19. This table comes from immunoSEQ multiplex PCR, and its TCRdb copy is limited to in-frame clones, with some not included. The sample shows about 70,000 clones, around four fifths of them seen only once. The specimen sequenced was peripheral blood. The receptor set was obtained from a woman aged 60-75 years with acute or convalescent COVID-19.

The chain combines TRBV7-2 with TRBJ1-2, with TRBD1 as a possible D gene (6 bases). The germline V gene encodes CDR1 SGHTA and CDR2 FQGNSA. CDR3 size: 15 residues. Trimming took 5 bases from V and 3 from J, leaving 16 bases between them. The CDR3 region has the DNA TGTGCCAGCAGCGGTGGAGCGGGGGGCGACTATGGCTACACCTTC. Its translation: CASSGGAGGDYGYTF.

The chain has TRBV4-1 and TRBJ1-4; perhaps TRBD1 as D (5 bases). The CDR3 length is 17 residues. Germline lookup yields CDR1 MGHRA and CDR2 YSYEKL. V lost 4 bases and J lost 0, with 15 bases in between. Here the CDR3 DNA reads TGCGCCAGCAGCCCCGGGGGTCAGGGAACAACTAATGAAAAACTGTTTTTT. Translated: CASSPGGQGTTNEKLFF.

This chain links TRBV11-1 with TRBJ2-3, with no clear D. The ends were cut back, 8 bases at V and 6 bases at J, with 9 bases in the middle. Per the germline V gene, CDR1 is SGHAT and CDR2 is FQDESV (reference sequence). The CDR3 is 11 residues long. CDR3 loop: CASGERDTQYF. Here the CDR3 DNA reads TGTGCCAGCGGAGAAAGGGATACGCAGTATTTT. The entire variable domain, with the rest obtained from reference TRBV11-1 and TRBJ2-3, is as follows: EAEVAQSPRYKITEKSQAVAFWCDPISGHATLYWYRQILGQGPELLVQFQDESVVDDSQLPKDRFSAERLKGVDSTLKIQPAELGDSAMYLCASGERDTQYFGPGTRLTVL.

The V call is TRBV15, the J call TRBJ1-1, with D uncertain. The V and J ends lost 0 bases and 11 bases respectively, with 10 bases between them. Germline CDR1 reads LNHNV; CDR2 reads YYDKDF (reference sequence). CDR3 length equals 12 residues. CDR3 protein: CATSRDHGRAFF. The CDR3 region has the DNA TGTGCCACCAGCAGAGATCACGGGAGGGCTTTCTTT.

Details on this clone: The junction and the germline gene differ at one end; a read error may be behind it. The chain joins TRBV28 to TRBJ1-1; D remains ambiguous. The CDR3 spans 15 residues. The V gene's germline CDR1 is MDHEN and CDR2 SYDVKM. CDR3 DNA sequence: TGTGCCAGCAGACGACTCTATATAGTGAACATTGAAGCTTTCTTT. Translated: CASRRLYIVNIEAFF.

This clone was seen a single time. CDR3 sequence reads: CASSLIGGNQPQHF. The CDR3 bases are TGTGCCAGCAGTTTAATAGGAGGCAATCAGCCCCAGCATTTT. This chain uses TRBV28 with TRBJ1-5; D remains ambiguous. Germline V gives CDR1 MDHEN, CDR2 SYDVKM. The CDR3 runs 14 residues. V was cut by 2 bases and J by 2 bases, with 7 bases left in between.

This clone came up once. The CDR3 loop is CASREQGARREQYF. CDR3 DNA: TGTGCCAGTAGAGAACAGGGGGCGAGGAGAGAGCAGTACTTC. This chain joins TRBV19 and TRBJ2-7; 9 bases agree with TRBD1. Germline-derived CDR1 and CDR2 are LNHDA and SQIVND (reference sequence). This CDR3 has 14 amino acids. With V trimmed by 6 bases and J by 7 bases, 10 bases remained unmatched. Full variable domain (outside the CDR3, taken from reference TRBV19 and TRBJ2-7): DGGITQSPKYLFRKEGQNVTLSCEQNLNHDAMYWYRQDPGQGLRLIYYSQIVNDFQKGDIAEGYSVSREKKESFPLTVTSAQKNPTAFYLCASREQGARREQYFGPGTRLTVT.

The chain recombines TRBV18 with TRBJ2-7; D ambiguous. V lost 2 bases and J lost 5, with 13 bases in between. Per the germline V gene, CDR1 is KGHSH and CDR2 is LQKENI. The CDR3 spans 14 residues. The CDR3 protein is CASSPLSGSDEQYF. DNA for the CDR3: TGTGCCAGCTCACCATTGTCCGGTTCGGACGAGCAGTACTTC.

The CDR3 here is CASRRLAGDTDTQYF. The CDR3 nucleotides are TGTGCCAGCAGACGACTAGCGGGAGACACAGATACGCAGTATTTT. The rearrangement uses TRBV2 and TRBJ2-3, with 12 bases identical to TRBD2. CDR1 is SNHLY, CDR2 FYNNEI, per germline. V trimming: 6 bases; J trimming: 2 bases; junction bases outside the gene matches: 3. The CDR3 loop spans 15 amino acids.

This rearrangement joins TRBV5-1 to TRBJ2-7, with 7 bases fitting TRBD1. The germline CDR1 and CDR2 sequences are SGHRS and YFSETQ. This CDR3 contains 15 residues. V shed 4 bases and J 2 bases; nucleotides not matched to a gene: 9. This CDR3 reads CASSPGQAVPYEQYF. The CDR3 DNA is TGCGCCAGCAGCCCCGGACAGGCGGTACCCTACGAGCAGTACTTC.

As DNA, the CDR3 is TGCGCCAGCAGCTTGGCGAGAGGTCCGGGAACTGAAGCTTTCTTT. Its translation is CASSLARGPGTEAFF. The chain has TRBV5-1 and TRBJ1-1; D not certain. The V end was cut by 0 bases, the J end by 5 bases, with 14 bases between. Germline CDR1 SGHRS, CDR2 YFSETQ. The length of the CDR3 is 15 residues. Looking up the rest from reference TRBV5-1 and TRBJ1-1 gives the full variable domain: KAGVTQTPRYLIKTRGQQVTLSCSPISGHRSVSWYQQTPGQGLQFLFEYFSETQRNKGNFPGRFSGRQFSNSRSEMNVSTLELGDSALYLCASSLARGPGTEAFFGQGTRLTVV.

In this sample, this clone turned up a few times. This chain connects TRBV6-5 to TRBJ2-7; 8 nucleotides align to TRBD1. Unmatched junction bases numbered 12, after V lost 7 bases and J lost 7 bases. The CDR3 totals 14 residues. Germline values: CDR1 MNHEY, CDR2 SVGAGI. The CDR3 sequence is CASNKGQGLLEQYF. The CDR3 DNA follows: TGTGCCAGCAATAAAGGACAGGGTCTGCTGGAGCAGTACTTC.

The genes are TRBV13 and TRBJ2-1, with a possible D match to TRBD2 (5 bases). The CDR3 has 13 amino acids. Germline V gene data show CDR1 as PRHDT and CDR2 as FYEKMQ (reference sequence). Trimming took 5 bases from V and 15 from J, leaving 20 bases between them. CDR3 in amino acids: CASSSTLDIGLFF. CDR3 bases: TGTGCCAGCAGCAGCACACTAGACATAGGTCTGTTCTTC.

This clone turned up a few times. The rearrangement links TRBV5-4 to TRBJ2-7; D may be TRBD1 (6 bases). In germline, CDR1 is SGHNT, CDR2 YYREEE (reference sequence). Trimming shortened V by 3 bases and J by 0 bases, and 13 bases separated the two germline ends. The CDR3 runs to 15 residues. CDR3 amino acids: CASSSPTGGSYEQYF. As DNA, the CDR3 is TGTGCCAGCAGCTCTCCGACAGGTGGCTCCTACGAGCAGTACTTC.